The 27 T cell receptor beta chains below all came from one sample that was sequenced in a study of blood T cell repertoires in COVID-19. The method was immunoSEQ multiplex PCR; TCRdb's version includes in-frame clones alone and lacks a portion of them. Here the sample spans some 200,000 clones, 80% being singletons. Sequencing was performed on peripheral blood. Receptor source: a human donor in a cohort sampled during active COVID-19.

The chain carries TRBV14 and TRBJ2-1, with 13 bases lining up with TRBD2. This CDR3 is 14 amino acids long. Germline lookup yields CDR1 SGHDN and CDR2 FVKESK. V lost 9 bases to trimming and J lost 4 bases; unmatched junction nucleotides: 3. The CDR3 loop is CASQLAGGYNEQFF. For the CDR3, the DNA is TGTGCCAGTCAACTAGCGGGAGGGTACAATGAGCAGTTCTTC.

The gene calls are TRBV6-5 and TRBJ2-2, with D unclear. There are 15 residues in the CDR3. V lost 6 bases and J lost 0, with 11 bases in between. Germline V CDR1 and CDR2: MNHEY, SVGAGI. The CDR3: CASSPAISNTGELFF. The CDR3 DNA sequence: TGTGCCAGCAGCCCAGCGATATCGAACACCGGGGAGCTGTTTTTT.

This clone was seen more than once but under ten times. The chain carries TRBV7-6 and TRBJ1-1; a weak D match, TRBD1 (6 bases). This CDR3 is built from 19 residues. V was pared by 0 bases and J by 2 bases, with 22 bases between. Per germline, CDR1 SGHVS and CDR2 FNYEAQ. CDR3: CASSLASGQLIDLNTEAFF. Here the CDR3 DNA reads TGTGCCAGCAGCTTAGCCTCCGGACAGCTCATAGACCTCAACACTGAAGCTTTCTTT. Complete variable domain (other parts from reference TRBV7-6 and TRBJ1-1): GAGVSQSPRYKVTKRGQDVALRCDPISGHVSLYWYRQALGQGPEFLTYFNYEAQQDKSGLPNDRFSAERPEGSISTLTIQRTEQRDSAMYRCASSLASGQLIDLNTEAFFGQGTRLTVV.

The rearrangement links TRBV4-3 to TRBJ1-4; D remains unclear. The CDR3 is 13 amino acids. The V end was cut by 3 bases, the J end by 11 bases, with 13 bases between. Germline V CDR1 and CDR2: LGHNA, YSLEER. The CDR3 loop reads CASSHDFPGKLFF. CDR3 DNA sequence: TGCGCCAGCAGCCATGATTTTCCCGGGAAACTGTTTTTT.

The chain couples TRBV24-1 to TRBJ1-5; 7 nucleotides align to TRBD1. V gave up 5 bases and J gave up 7 bases; unmatched junction bases: 4. Germline CDR1 KGHDR, CDR2 SFDVKD. The CDR3 is made up of 13 amino acids. The CDR3 loop is CATSGGGGQPQHF. DNA for the CDR3: TGTGCCACCAGTGGAGGGGGCGGGCAGCCCCAGCATTTT.

This clone was counted between two and nine times. The rearrangement links TRBV5-1 to TRBJ2-2; 11 nucleotides agree with TRBD2. The J segment lost 1 base and the V segment lost 4 bases, leaving 3 bases of the junction unmatched. The germline V gene has CDR1 SGHRS and CDR2 YFSETQ. The CDR3 contains 16 residues. The CDR3 protein is CASSPGLAGNTGELFF. The CDR3 bases are TGCGCCAGCAGCCCTGGACTAGCGGGGAACACCGGGGAGCTGTTTTTT.

The chain couples TRBV6-5 to TRBJ2-7, with 11 bases lining up with TRBD1. Looked up from germline, CDR1 is MNHEY and CDR2 is SVGAGI. Trimming took 0 bases from V and 1 from J; bases not matched to a gene: 2. This CDR3 spans 16 amino acids. The CDR3 is CASSYSGQGGSYEQYF. The CDR3 nucleotides are TGTGCCAGCAGTTACTCGGGACAGGGGGGGTCCTACGAGCAGTACTTC.

This chain uses TRBV18 with TRBJ2-7; 13 bases line up with TRBD2. V trimming: 6 bases; J trimming: 6 bases; junction bases outside the gene matches: 5. CDR1 and CDR2 from the germline V gene are KGHSH and LQKENI. The CDR3 is 14 amino acids. The DNA for the CDR3 is TGTGCCAGCTCGCCCGGGACTAGCGGGACCGAGCAGTACTTC. Translating gives CASSPGTSGTEQYF.

The gene calls are TRBV18 and TRBJ1-3; D is unclear. The CDR3 loop spans 14 amino acids. V lost 0 bases to trimming and J lost 2 bases, with 5 bases between them. The germline V gene has CDR1 KGHSH and CDR2 LQKENI. The CDR3 nucleotides are TGTGCCAGCTCACCACCGGCAGCTGGAAACACCATATATTTT. Its protein is CASSPPAAGNTIYF.

The V call is TRBV6-5, the J call TRBJ2-1, with a possible D match to TRBD2 (6 bases). V gave up 6 bases and J gave up 6 bases, with 18 bases separating them. The CDR3 is 15 amino acids. Germline V CDR1 and CDR2: MNHEY, SVGAGI. CDR3 residues: CASSPRGSSVNEQFF. In DNA, the CDR3 is TGTGCCAGCAGCCCCCGGGGGAGTTCGGTCAATGAGCAGTTCTTC.

This clone was picked up a small number of times. The chain employs TRBV11-2 and TRBJ1-3; possible D gene TRBD1, 6 bases. The CDR3 extends over 13 amino acids. V was shortened by 3 bases and J by 9 bases, with 12 bases between the two germline ends. CDR1 and CDR2 from the germline V gene are SGHAT and FQNNGV. CDR3 sequence (DNA): TGTGCCAGCAGCTTCCAGGGGCTCGGCACCATATATTTT. Translation gives CASSFQGLGTIYF. The full variable domain, completed using reference TRBV11-2 and TRBJ1-3, is EAGVAQSPRYKIIEKRQSVAFWCNPISGHATLYWYQQILGQGPKLLIQFQNNGVVDDSQLPKDRFSAERLKGVDSTLKIQPAKLEDSAVYLCASSFQGLGTIYFGEGSWLTVV.

This clone was seen just once. This chain links TRBV4-1 with TRBJ2-7; D is possibly TRBD1 (6 bases). Germline V gives CDR1 MGHRA, CDR2 YSYEKL. V dropped 1 base and J dropped 6 bases, with 19 bases sitting between them. This CDR3 is 16 amino acids long. CDR3 nucleotides: TGCGCCAGCAGCCAAGTGTTCAGGGGAAGTTCCCGCGAGCAGTACTTC. This gives the protein CASSQVFRGSSREQYF.

This sequence joins TRBV6-6 and TRBJ2-7; D is unclear. This CDR3 has 15 residues. CDR1 MNHNY and CDR2 SVGAGI come from the germline V gene (reference sequence). The V end lost 0 bases, the J end lost 4 bases, and 13 bases lay between the germline ends. CDR3 sequence reads: CASSYSFRQTYEQYF. The CDR3 DNA follows: TGTGCCAGCAGTTACTCTTTCCGGCAGACATACGAGCAGTACTTC.

This chain joins TRBV29-1 and TRBJ1-2; weak D call: TRBD1 (6 bases). This CDR3 region has 13 residues. Trimming cost V 8 bases and J 3 bases, with 16 bases left between them. CDR1 and CDR2 (germline): SQVTM, ANQGSEA. CDR3 in DNA: TGCAGCTCAGGGGCCCCCCGAGACTATGGCTACACCTTC. Residues: CSSGAPRDYGYTF. Combining the CDR3 with reference TRBV29-1 and TRBJ1-2 gives the whole variable domain SAVISQKPSRDICQRGTSLTIQCQVDSQVTMMFWYRQQPGQSLTLIATANQGSEATYESGFVIDKFPISRPNLTFSTLTVSNMSPEDSSIYLCSSGAPRDYGYTFGSGTRLTVV.

This chain links TRBV4-3 with TRBJ2-3; 12 bases are shared with TRBD2. J gave up 7 bases and V 5 bases, and 13 bases lay outside the gene matches. From germline, CDR1 is LGHNA and CDR2 YSLEER. The CDR3 spans 17 residues. CDR3 sequence (DNA): TGCGCCAGCAGCTCGAGCTCTAGCGGGGGGGCAAGATATACGCAGTATTTT. This codes for CASSSSSSGGARYTQYF.

The rearrangement uses TRBV10-3 and TRBJ2-1; 14 nucleotides agree with TRBD2. CDR1 is ENHRY, CDR2 SYGVKD, per germline. The CDR3 is 19 amino acids. V shed 0 bases, J shed 4 bases, and the junction held 8 bases outside the gene matches. CDR3 DNA: TGTGCCATCAGTGAGTCTGCCCCGGGACTAGCGGGGGATTACAATGAGCAGTTCTTC. It yields the protein CAISESAPGLAGDYNEQFF.

This chain uses TRBV5-1 with TRBJ2-7, with 9 positions matching TRBD2. This CDR3 region has 15 residues. Germline CDR1 reads SGHRS; CDR2 reads YFSETQ. J lost 6 bases, V lost 0 bases, and 7 bases had no gene match. The CDR3 region has the DNA TGCGCCAGCAGCTTGGCCGCTAGCGGGAACTCCGAGCAGTACTTC. This sequence encodes CASSLAASGNSEQYF.

V usage is TRBV25-1 and J usage is TRBJ1-6, with D unclear. The CDR3 contains 17 residues. V lost 1 base to trimming and J lost 2 bases, with 12 bases between them. The V gene's germline CDR1 is MGHDK and CDR2 SYGVNS. This chain's CDR3 is CASSELRVYPYNSPLHF. The CDR3 DNA is TGTGCCAGCAGTGAATTGAGGGTATACCCCTATAATTCACCCCTCCACTTT.

This chain links TRBV5-1 with TRBJ2-3; 14 nucleotides agree with TRBD2. After removal of 1 base from V and 6 bases from J, the junction contained 13 bases not matched to a gene. There are 19 residues in the CDR3. CDR1 SGHRS and CDR2 YFSETQ come from the germline V gene. CDR3 sequence: CASSLPLTTSGGAADTQYF. CDR3 coding DNA: TGCGCCAGCAGCTTGCCCCTCACGACTAGCGGGGGGGCAGCGGATACGCAGTATTTT. Full variable domain (missing parts from reference TRBV5-1 and TRBJ2-3): KAGVTQTPRYLIKTRGQQVTLSCSPISGHRSVSWYQQTPGQGLQFLFEYFSETQRNKGNFPGRFSGRQFSNSRSEMNVSTLELGDSALYLCASSLPLTTSGGAADTQYFGPGTRLTVL.

This clone has more than one count but fewer than ten. V gene TRBV2 combines with J gene TRBJ1-2; D call uncertain. Germline V gene data show CDR1 as SNHLY and CDR2 as FYNNEI. Trimming shortened V by 8 bases and J by 2 bases, and 6 bases separated the two germline ends. The CDR3 spans 11 residues. In DNA form, the CDR3 reads TGTGCCAGCTCCCTCAACTATGGCTACACCTTC. This sequence encodes CASSLNYGYTF.

The chain is built from TRBV19 and TRBJ2-1; possibly TRBD2 for D (7 bases). Germline CDR1 reads LNHDA; CDR2 reads SQIVND (reference sequence). There are 14 residues in the CDR3. The V gene lost 10 bases and the J gene lost 5 bases, with 18 bases spanning the gap. The CDR3 region is CATKGGLADNEQFF. In nucleotides, the CDR3 is TGTGCCACCAAGGGGGGGCTAGCTGACAATGAGCAGTTCTTC.

The chain is built from TRBV2 and TRBJ2-7; D perhaps matches TRBD2 (5 bases). Germline V lookup: CDR1 SNHLY, CDR2 FYNNEI. The V end was cut by 7 bases, the J end by 3 bases, with 22 bases between. This CDR3 has 16 amino acids. CDR3 bases: TGTGCCAGCACCCCGGAGATCGAACTGAGGGTCTACGAGCAGTACTTC. Translation: CASTPEIELRVYEQYF. Drawing the rest from reference TRBV2 and TRBJ2-7, the complete variable domain is EPEVTQTPSHQVTQMGQEVILRCVPISNHLYFYWYRQILGQKVEFLVSFYNNEISEKSEIFDDQFSVERPDGSNFTLKIRSTKLEDSAMYFCASTPEIELRVYEQYFGPGTRLTVT.

Worth noting for this clone: Within the sample, other DNA sequences also encode this same CDR3. The J gene is TRBJ1-3, the V gene TRBV3-1 (or the pseudogene TRBV3-2), with 10 positions matching TRBD1. The CDR3 is made up of 15 amino acids. Per germline, CDR1 LGHDT and CDR2 YNNKEL (reference sequence). Unmatched junction bases numbered 4, after V lost 4 bases and J lost 4 bases. The CDR3 region has the DNA TGTGCCAGCAGCCCGACAGGGGGCTCAGGAAACACCATATATTTT. Its translation: CASSPTGGSGNTIYF.

The rearrangement joins TRBV11-2 to TRBJ2-7, with TRBD1 matching over 9 bases. Germline V gene sequence: CDR1 SGHAT, CDR2 FQNNGV. V lost 6 bases and J lost 5; bases outside the gene matches: 17. The CDR3 totals 17 residues. The CDR3 spells CASSYKTGGELTHEQYF. The CDR3 region has the DNA TGTGCCAGCAGTTATAAGACAGGGGGTGAACTTACCCACGAGCAGTACTTC.

This clone has just one count. The chain links TRBV6-5 to TRBJ2-2; D perhaps matches TRBD1 (6 bases). Germline V gene sequence: CDR1 MNHEY, CDR2 SVGAGI. V lost 7 bases and J 6 bases, leaving 9 bases between the germline ends. The CDR3 covers 12 residues. This CDR3 reads CASNTGSGELFF. CDR3 DNA: TGTGCCAGCAATACAGGGTCCGGGGAGCTGTTTTTT.

V and J are TRBV7-9 and TRBJ2-2; D may be TRBD2 (5 bases). V gave up 3 bases and J gave up 3 bases, with 11 bases separating them. Germline values: CDR1 SEHNR, CDR2 FQNEAQ (reference sequence). This CDR3 contains 15 residues. CDR3 in DNA: TGTGCCAGCAGCTTCGAAGCGGTCGACACCGGGGAGCTGTTTTTT. This encodes CASSFEAVDTGELFF. Using reference TRBV7-9 and TRBJ2-2 for the parts outside the CDR3, the full variable domain is DTGVSQNPRHKITKRGQNVTFRCDPISEHNRLYWYRQTLGQGPEFLTYFQNEAQLEKSRLLSDRFSAERPKGSFSTLEIQRTEQGDSAMYLCASSFEAVDTGELFFGEGSRLTVL.

The chain couples TRBV5-1 to TRBJ1-3, with 7 positions matching TRBD1. Germline lookup yields CDR1 SGHRS and CDR2 YFSETQ. This CDR3 has 16 residues. V dropped 0 bases and J dropped 0; count of bases not matched to a gene: 3. In DNA form, the CDR3 reads TGCGCCAGCAGCTTGGGGGACAGCCTCTCTGGAAACACCATATATTTT. Encoded protein: CASSLGDSLSGNTIYF. Based on the CDR3 plus reference TRBV5-1 and TRBJ1-3, the full variable domain is KAGVTQTPRYLIKTRGQQVTLSCSPISGHRSVSWYQQTPGQGLQFLFEYFSETQRNKGNFPGRFSGRQFSNSRSEMNVSTLELGDSALYLCASSLGDSLSGNTIYFGEGSWLTVV.